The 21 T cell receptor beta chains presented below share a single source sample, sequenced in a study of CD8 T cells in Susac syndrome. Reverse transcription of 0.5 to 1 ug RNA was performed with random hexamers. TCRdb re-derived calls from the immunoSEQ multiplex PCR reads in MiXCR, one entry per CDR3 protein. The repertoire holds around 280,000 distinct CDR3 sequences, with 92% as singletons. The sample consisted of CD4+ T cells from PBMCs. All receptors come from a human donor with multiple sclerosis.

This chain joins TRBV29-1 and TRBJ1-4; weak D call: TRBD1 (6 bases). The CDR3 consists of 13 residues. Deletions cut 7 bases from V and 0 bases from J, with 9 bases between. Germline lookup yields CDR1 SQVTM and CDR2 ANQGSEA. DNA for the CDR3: TGCAGCGGACAGGCGGCAACTAATGAAAAACTGTTTTTT. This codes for CSGQAATNEKLFF.

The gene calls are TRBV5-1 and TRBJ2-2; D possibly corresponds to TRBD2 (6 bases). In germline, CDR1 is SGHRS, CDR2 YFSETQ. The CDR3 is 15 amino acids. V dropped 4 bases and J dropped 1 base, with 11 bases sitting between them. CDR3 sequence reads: CASSPWRGNTGELFF. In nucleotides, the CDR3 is TGCGCCAGCAGCCCCTGGCGGGGGAACACCGGGGAGCTGTTTTTT.

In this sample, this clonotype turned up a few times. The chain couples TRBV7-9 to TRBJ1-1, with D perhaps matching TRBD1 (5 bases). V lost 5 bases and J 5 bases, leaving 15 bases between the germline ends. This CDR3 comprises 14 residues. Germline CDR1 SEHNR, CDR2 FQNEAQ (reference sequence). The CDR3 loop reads CASSPGGGSTEAFF. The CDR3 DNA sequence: TGTGCCAGCAGCCCTGGGGGGGGGTCAACTGAAGCTTTCTTT.

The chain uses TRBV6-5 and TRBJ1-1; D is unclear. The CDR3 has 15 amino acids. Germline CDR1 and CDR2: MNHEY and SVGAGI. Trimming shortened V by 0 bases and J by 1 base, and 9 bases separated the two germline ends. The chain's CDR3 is CASSYSTAGNTEAFF. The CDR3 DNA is TGTGCCAGCAGTTACTCGACGGCAGGGAACACTGAAGCTTTCTTT.

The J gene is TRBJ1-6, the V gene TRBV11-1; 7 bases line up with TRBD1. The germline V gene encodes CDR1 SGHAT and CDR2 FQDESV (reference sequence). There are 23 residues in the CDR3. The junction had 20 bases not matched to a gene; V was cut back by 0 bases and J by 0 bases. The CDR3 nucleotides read TGTGCCAGCAGCTTAGCGTCATCCGTGCTCCCAGGGGGGAGAAACTCCTATAATTCACCCCTCCACTTT. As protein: CASSLASSVLPGGRNSYNSPLHF.

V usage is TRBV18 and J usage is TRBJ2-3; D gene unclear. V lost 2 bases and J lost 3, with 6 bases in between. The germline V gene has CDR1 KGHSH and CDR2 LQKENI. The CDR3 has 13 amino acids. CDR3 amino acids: CASSPSVTDTQYF. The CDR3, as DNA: TGTGCCAGCTCACCATCTGTGACAGATACGCAGTATTTT.

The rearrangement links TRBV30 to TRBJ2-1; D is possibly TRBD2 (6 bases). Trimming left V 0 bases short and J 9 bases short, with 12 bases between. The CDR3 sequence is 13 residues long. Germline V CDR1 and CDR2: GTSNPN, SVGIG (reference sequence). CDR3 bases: TGTGCCTGGAGTGTACAAGCGGGCGGTGAGCAGTTCTTC. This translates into CAWSVQAGGEQFF.

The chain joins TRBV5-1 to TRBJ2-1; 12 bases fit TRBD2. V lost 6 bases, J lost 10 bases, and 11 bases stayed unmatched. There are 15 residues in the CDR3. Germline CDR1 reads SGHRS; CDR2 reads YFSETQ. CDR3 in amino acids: CASKLLAGGSREQFF. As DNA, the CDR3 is TGCGCCAGCAAACTCCTAGCGGGGGGGAGCAGGGAGCAGTTCTTC.

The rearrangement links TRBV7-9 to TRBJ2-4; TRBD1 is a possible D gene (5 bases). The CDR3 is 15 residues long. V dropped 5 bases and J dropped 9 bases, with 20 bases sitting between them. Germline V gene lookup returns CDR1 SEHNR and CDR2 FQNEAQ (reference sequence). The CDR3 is CASSPDRNTQGIQYF. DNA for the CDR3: TGTGCCAGCAGCCCTGACCGTAACACCCAGGGCATTCAGTACTTC.

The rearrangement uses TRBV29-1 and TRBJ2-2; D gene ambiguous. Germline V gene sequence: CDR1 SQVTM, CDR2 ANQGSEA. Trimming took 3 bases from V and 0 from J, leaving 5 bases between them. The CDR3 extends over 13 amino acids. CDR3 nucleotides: TGCAGCGTTGACAGAACGAACACCGGGGAGCTGTTTTTT. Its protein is CSVDRTNTGELFF.

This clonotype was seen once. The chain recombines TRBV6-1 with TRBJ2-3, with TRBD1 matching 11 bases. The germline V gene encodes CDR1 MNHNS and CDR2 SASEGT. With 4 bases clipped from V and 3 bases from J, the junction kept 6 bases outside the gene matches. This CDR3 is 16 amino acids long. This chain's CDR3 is CASSGRTGGATDTQYF. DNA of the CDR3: TGTGCCAGCAGTGGCCGGACAGGGGGCGCGACAGATACGCAGTATTTT.

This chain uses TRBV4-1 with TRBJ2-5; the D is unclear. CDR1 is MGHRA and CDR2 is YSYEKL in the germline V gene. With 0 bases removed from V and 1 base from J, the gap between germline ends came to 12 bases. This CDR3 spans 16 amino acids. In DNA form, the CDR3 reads TGCGCCAGCAGCCAAGAGGGCCACAGAATCCAAGAGACCCAGTACTTC. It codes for CASSQEGHRIQETQYF.

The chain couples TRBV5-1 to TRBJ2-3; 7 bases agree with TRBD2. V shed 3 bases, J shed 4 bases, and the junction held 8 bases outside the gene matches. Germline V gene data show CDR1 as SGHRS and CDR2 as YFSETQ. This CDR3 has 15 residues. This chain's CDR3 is CASSSAGTTADTQYF. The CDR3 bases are TGCGCCAGCAGCTCGGCGGGGACTACGGCAGATACGCAGTATTTT.

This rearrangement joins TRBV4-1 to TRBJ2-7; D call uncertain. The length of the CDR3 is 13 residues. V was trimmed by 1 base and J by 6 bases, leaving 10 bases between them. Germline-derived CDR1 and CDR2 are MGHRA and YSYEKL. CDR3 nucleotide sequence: TGCGCCAGCAGCCAAGCCCACCTCACCGAGCAGTACTTC. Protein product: CASSQAHLTEQYF.

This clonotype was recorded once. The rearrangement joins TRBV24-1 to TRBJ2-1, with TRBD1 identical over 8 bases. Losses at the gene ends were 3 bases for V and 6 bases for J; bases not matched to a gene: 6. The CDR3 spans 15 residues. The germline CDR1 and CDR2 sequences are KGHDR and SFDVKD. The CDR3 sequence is CATSDPSGQVNEQFF. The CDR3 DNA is TGTGCCACCAGTGATCCATCGGGACAGGTCAATGAGCAGTTCTTC.

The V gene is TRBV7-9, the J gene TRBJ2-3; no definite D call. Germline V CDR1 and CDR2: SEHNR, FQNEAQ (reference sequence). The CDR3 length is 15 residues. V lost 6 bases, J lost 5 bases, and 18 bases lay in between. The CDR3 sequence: CASSRLLDALDTQYF. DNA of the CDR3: TGTGCCAGCAGTCGACTCTTGGACGCACTAGATACGCAGTATTTT.

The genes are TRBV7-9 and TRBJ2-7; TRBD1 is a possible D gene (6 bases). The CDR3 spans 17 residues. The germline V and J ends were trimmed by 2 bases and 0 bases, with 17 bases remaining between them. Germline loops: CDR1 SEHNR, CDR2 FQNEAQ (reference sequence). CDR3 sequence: CASSLKSTGSFSYEQYF. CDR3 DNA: TGTGCCAGCAGCTTAAAGAGCACAGGGTCATTCTCCTACGAGCAGTACTTC.

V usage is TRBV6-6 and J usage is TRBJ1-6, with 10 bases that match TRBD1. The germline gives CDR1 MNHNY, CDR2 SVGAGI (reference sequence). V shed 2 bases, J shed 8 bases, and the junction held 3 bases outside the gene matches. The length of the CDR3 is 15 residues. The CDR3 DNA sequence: TGTGCCAGCAGTTACCCCGGGACAGGGGATTCACCCCTCCACTTT. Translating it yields CASSYPGTGDSPLHF.

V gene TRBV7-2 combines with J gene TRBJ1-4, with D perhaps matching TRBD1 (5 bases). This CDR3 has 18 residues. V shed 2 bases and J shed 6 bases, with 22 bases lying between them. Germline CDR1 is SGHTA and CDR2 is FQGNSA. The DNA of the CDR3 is TGTGCCAGCAGCTTATCCGGGGCAGGCGGAAGGAGAGATGAAAAACTGTTTTTT. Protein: CASSLSGAGGRRDEKLFF.

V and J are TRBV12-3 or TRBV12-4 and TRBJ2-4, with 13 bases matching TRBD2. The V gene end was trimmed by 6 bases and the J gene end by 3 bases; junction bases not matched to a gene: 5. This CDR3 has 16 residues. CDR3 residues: CASSLGLAGVKNIQYF. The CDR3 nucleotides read TGTGCCAGCAGCCTCGGACTAGCGGGAGTCAAAAACATTCAGTACTTC.

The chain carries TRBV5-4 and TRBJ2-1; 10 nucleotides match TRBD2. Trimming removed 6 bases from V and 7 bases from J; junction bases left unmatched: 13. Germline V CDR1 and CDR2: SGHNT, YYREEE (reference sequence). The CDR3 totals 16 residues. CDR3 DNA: TGTGCCAGCACCATGGGCGACACTAGCGGGATAAATGAGCAGTTCTTC. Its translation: CASTMGDTSGINEQFF.